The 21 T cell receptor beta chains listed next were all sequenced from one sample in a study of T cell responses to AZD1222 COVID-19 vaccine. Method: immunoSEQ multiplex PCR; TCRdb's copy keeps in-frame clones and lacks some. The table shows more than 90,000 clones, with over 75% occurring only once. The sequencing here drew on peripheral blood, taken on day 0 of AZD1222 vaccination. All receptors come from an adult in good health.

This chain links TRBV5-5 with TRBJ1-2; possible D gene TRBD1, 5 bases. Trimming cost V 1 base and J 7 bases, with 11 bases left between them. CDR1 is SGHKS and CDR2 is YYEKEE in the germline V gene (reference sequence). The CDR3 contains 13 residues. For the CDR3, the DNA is TGTGCCAGCAGCTTGTCAGGGACGGGTGGCTACACCTTC. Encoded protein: CASSLSGTGGYTF.

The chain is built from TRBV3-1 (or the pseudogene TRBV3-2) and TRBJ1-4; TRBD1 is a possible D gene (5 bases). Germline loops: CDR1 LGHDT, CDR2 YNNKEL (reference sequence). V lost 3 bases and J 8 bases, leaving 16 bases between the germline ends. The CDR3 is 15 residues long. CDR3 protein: CASSHRRQGGEKLFF. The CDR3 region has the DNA TGTGCCAGCAGCCATAGGAGGCAGGGTGGCGAAAAACTGTTTTTT.

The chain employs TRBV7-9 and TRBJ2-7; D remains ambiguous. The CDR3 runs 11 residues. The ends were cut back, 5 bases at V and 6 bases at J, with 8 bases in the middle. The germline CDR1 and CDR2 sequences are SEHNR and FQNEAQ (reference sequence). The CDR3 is CASSLISEQYF. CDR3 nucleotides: TGTGCCAGCAGCCTAATAAGCGAGCAGTACTTC.

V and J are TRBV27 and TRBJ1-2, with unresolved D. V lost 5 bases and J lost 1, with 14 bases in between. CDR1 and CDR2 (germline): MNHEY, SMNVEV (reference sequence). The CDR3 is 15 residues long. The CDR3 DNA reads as TGTGCCAGCAGTAGTGGGTCGGCTCTTAACTATGGCTACACCTTC. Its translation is CASSSGSALNYGYTF.

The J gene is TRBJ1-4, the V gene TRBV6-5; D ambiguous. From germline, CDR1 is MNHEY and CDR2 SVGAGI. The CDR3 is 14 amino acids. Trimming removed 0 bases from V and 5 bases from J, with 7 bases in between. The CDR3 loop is CASSYSTINEKLFF. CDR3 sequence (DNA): TGTGCCAGCAGTTACTCGACGATAAATGAAAAACTGTTTTTT.

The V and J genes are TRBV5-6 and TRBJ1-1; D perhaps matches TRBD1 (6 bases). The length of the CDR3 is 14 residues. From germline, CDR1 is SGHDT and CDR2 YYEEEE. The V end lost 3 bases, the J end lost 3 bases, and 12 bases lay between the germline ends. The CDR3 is CASSSVRGYTEAFF. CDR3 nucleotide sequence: TGTGCCAGCAGCTCGGTTAGGGGGTACACTGAAGCTTTCTTT.

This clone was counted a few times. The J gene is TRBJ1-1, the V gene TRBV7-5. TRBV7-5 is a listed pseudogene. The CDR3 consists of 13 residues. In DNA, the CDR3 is TGTGTCAGAAGCTTAGTCGCCGACACTGAAGCTTTCTTT. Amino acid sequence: CVRSLVADTEAFF.

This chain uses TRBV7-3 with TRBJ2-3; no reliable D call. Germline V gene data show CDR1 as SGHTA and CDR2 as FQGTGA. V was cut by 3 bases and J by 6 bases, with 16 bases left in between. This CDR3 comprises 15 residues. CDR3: CASSFRSGQRDTQYF. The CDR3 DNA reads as TGTGCCAGCAGCTTCAGGTCGGGCCAGCGCGATACGCAGTATTTT.

CDR3 region: CASSPLANEQFF. DNA of the CDR3: TGTGCCAGCAGCCCCCTTGCGAATGAGCAGTTCTTC. The chain links TRBV5-8 to TRBJ2-1, with D hard to call. The germline V gene has CDR1 SGHTS and CDR2 YDEGEE. The CDR3 runs to 12 residues. Trimming took 4 bases from V and 7 from J, leaving 9 bases between them.

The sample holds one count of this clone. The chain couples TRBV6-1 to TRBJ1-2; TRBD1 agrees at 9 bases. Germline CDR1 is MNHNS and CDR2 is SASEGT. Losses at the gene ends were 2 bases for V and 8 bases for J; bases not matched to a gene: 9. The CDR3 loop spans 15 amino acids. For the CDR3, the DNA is TGTGCCAGCAGTGAAAACCGGGACAGGGTAGGGGGCTACACCTTC. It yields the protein CASSENRDRVGGYTF.

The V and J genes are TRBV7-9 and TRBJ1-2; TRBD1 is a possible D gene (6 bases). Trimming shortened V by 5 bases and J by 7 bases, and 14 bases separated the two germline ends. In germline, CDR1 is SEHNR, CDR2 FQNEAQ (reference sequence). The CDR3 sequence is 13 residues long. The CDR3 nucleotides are TGTGCCAGCAGCGGGGGGGCAGGAAGTGGCTACACCTTC. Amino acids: CASSGGAGSGYTF.

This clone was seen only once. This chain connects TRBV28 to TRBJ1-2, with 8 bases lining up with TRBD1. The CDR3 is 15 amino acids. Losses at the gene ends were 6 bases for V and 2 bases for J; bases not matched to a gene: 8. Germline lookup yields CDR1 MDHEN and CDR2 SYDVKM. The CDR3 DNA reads TGTGCCAGCAGCTCGCCCAGGGGGCCGAACTATGGCTACACCTTC. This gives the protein CASSSPRGPNYGYTF.

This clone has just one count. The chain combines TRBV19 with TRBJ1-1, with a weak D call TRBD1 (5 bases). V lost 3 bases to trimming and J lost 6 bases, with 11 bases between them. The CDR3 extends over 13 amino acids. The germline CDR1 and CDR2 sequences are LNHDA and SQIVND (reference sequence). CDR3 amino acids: CASSISRDSEAFF. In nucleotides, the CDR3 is TGTGCCAGTAGTATCTCCAGGGACTCTGAAGCTTTCTTT.

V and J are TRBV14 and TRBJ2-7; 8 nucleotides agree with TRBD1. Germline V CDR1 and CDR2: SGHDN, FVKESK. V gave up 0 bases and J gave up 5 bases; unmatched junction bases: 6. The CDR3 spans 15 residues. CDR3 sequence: CASSQDWTGLHEQYF. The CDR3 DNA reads TGTGCCAGCAGCCAAGATTGGACAGGGCTCCACGAGCAGTACTTC.

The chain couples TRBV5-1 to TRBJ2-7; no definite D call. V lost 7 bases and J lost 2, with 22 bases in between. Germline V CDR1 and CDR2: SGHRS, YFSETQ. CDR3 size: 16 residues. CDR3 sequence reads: CASHISSGTVAYEQYF. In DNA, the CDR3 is TGCGCCAGCCACATCTCCTCTGGAACAGTGGCCTACGAGCAGTACTTC.

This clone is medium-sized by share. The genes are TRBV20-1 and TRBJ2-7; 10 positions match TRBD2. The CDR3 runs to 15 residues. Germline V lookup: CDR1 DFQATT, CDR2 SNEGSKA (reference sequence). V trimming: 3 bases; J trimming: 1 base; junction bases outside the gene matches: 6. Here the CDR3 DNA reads TGCAGTGCTAGTTCCAGAGCGGGAGGGTCCTACGAGCAGTACTTC. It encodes CSASSRAGGSYEQYF.

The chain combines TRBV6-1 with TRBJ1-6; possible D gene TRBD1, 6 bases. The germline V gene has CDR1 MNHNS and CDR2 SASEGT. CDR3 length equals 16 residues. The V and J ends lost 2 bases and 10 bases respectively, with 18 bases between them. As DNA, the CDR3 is TGTGCCAGCAGTGAAAACTTGGCAGGGGATAGGTCACCCCTCCACTTT. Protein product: CASSENLAGDRSPLHF.

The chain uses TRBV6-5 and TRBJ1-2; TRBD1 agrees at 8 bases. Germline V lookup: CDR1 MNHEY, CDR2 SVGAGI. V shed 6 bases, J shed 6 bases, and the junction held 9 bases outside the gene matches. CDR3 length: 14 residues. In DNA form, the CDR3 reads TGTGCCAGCAGGCCCGACAGGGGTCTTGATGGCTACACCTTC. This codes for CASRPDRGLDGYTF.

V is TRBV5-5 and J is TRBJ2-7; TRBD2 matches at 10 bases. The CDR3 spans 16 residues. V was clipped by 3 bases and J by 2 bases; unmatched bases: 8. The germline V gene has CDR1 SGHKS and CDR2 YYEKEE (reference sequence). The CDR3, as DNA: TGTGCCAGCAGCTCTACCGGGACTAGCGATCCCTACGAGCAGTACTTC. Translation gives CASSSTGTSDPYEQYF.

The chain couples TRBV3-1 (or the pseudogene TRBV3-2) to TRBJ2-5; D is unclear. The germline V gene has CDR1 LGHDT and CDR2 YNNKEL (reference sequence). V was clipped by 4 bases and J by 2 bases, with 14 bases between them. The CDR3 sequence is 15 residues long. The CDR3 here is CASSLARAMQETQYF. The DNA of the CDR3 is TGTGCCAGCAGCCTAGCCCGGGCAATGCAAGAGACCCAGTACTTC.

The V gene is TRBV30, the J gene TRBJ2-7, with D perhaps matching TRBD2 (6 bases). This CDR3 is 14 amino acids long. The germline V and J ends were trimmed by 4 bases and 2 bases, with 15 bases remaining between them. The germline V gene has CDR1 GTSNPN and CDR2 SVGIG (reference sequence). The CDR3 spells CAWNVGTGAYEQYF. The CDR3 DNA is TGTGCCTGGAATGTAGGTACGGGAGCCTACGAGCAGTACTTC.